The clone carrying this TCR beta chain was recorded only once. Data came from immunoSEQ multiplex PCR; TCRdb stores just in-frame clones and leaves some out. The table includes about 110,000 clones, 75% to 95% detected once. The sample is drawn from a study of T cells after somatic rescue of genetic block. Germline V lookup: CDR1 MNHEY, CDR2 SVGAGI. CDR3 length: 16 amino acids. With 4 bases clipped from V and 1 base from J, the junction kept 6 bases outside the gene matches. This clonotype originated in a woman between 18 and 29 years old. Source material: peripheral blood mononuclear cells (PBMCs). The V call is TRBV6-5, the J call TRBJ2-7, with TRBD2 identical over 11 bases. The CDR3 DNA reads as TGTGCCAGCAGTTCCCGACTAGCGGGGCTTTCCTACGAGCAGTACTTC. This gives the protein CASSSRLAGLSYEQYF.